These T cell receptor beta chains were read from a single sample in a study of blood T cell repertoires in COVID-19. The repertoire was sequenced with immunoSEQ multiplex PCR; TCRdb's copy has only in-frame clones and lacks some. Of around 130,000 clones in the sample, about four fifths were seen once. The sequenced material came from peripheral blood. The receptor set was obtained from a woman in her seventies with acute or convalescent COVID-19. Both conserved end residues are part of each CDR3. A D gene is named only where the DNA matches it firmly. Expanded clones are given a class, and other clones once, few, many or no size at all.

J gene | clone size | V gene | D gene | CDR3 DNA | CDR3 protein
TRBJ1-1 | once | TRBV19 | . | TGTGCCAGTAGTATCGGCGGGAACACTGAAGCTTTCTTT | CASSIGGNTEAFF
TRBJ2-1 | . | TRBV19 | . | TGTGCCAGTAGTATAGGAACAGGCCAGGTTGGTGGCAATGAGCAGTTCTTC | CASSIGTGQVGGNEQFF
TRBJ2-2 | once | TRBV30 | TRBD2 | TGTGCCTGGAGCTGGCTAGCGGGCACCGGGGAGCTGTTTTTT | CAWSWLAGTGELFF
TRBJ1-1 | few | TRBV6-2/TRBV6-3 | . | TGTGCCAGCAGTTACGGACAGATAAACACTGAAGCTTTCTTT | CASSYGQINTEAFF
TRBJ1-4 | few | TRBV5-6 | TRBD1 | TGTGCCAGCAGCTTGGCCACCACTTCCGGGACAGCTAATGAAAAACTGTTTTTT | CASSLATTSGTANEKLFF
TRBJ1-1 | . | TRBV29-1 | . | TGCAGCGTTGAAGAAGACAGGAGTACTGAAGCTTTCTTT | CSVEEDRSTEAFF
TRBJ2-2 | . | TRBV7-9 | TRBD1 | TGTGCCAGCATCTGGGGACAGGGGAACGGGGAGCTGTTTTTT | CASIWGQGNGELFF
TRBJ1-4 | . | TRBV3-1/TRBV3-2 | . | TGTGCCAGCAGCCAAACAGGGATAAGGGAAAAACTGTTTTTT | CASSQTGIREKLFF
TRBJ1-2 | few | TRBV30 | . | TGTGCCTGGAGCACAGGCCCCACCTATGGCTACACCTTC | CAWSTGPTYGYTF
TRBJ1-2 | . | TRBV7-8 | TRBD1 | TGTGCCAGCAGGGGGACAGGGGGCTTCTATGGCTACACCTTC | CASRGTGGFYGYTF
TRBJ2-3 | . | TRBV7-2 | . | TGTGCCAGCAGCTTTGGCGGGGCAAGCACAGATACGCAGTATTTT | CASSFGGASTDTQYF
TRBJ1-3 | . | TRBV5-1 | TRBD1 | TGCGCCAGCAGCTTGGAAGGGGGCAATGGAAACACCATATATTTT | CASSLEGGNGNTIYF
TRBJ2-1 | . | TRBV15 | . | TGTGCCACCAGCAGACGGGACTCTCGGGAGCAGTTCTTC | CATSRRDSREQFF
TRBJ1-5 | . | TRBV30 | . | TGTGCCTGGAGTGACAGGGAAAATCAGCCCCAGCATTTT | CAWSDRENQPQHF
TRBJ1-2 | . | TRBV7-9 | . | TGTGCCAGCAGCTTAGGGTCCGGACACAAAGGTCGGGGGTATGGCTACACCTTC | CASSLGSGHKGRGYGYTF
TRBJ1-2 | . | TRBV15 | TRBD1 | TGTGCCACCAGCAGAGGGGGAAGGGGGCAGAACTATGGCTACACCTTC | CATSRGGRGQNYGYTF
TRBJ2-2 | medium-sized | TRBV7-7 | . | TGTGCCAGCAGCCTCATGTCAGGGAACACCGGGGAGCTGTTTTTT | CASSLMSGNTGELFF
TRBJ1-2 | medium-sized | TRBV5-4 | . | TGTGCCAGCAGCTTGGCCCCTGGGGAGGGGAGGTACTATGGCTACACCTTC | CASSLAPGEGRYYGYTF
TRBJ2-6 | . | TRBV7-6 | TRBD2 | TGTGCCAGCAGCTTACCTAGCGGGGGGGCACGTGGGGCCAACGTCCTGACTTTC | CASSLPSGGARGANVLTF
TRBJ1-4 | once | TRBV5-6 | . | TGTGCCAGCAGCTTGTTCGGGGGGGCTAATGAAAAACTGTTTTTT | CASSLFGGANEKLFF
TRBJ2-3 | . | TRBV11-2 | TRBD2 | TGTGCCAGCAGCAACACGGGGGGACGCACAGATACGCAGTATTTT | CASSNTGGRTDTQYF
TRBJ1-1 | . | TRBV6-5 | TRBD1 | TGTGCCAGCAGAACCGACAGGGGTGAAGCTTTCTTT | CASRTDRGEAFF
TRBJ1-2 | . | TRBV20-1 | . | TGCAGTGCTAGTTACATTAAGTATGGCTACACCTTC | CSASYIKYGYTF
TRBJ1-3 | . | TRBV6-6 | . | TGTGCCAGCAGGCCCGACAACTCTGGAAACACCATATATTTT | CASRPDNSGNTIYF
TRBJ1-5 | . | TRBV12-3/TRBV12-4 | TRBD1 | TGTGCCAGCACCCAGGGGGGCGGTCAGCCCCAGCATTTT | CASTQGGGQPQHF
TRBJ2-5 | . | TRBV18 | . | TGTGCCAGCTCACCTGGACCCCAGGGGCACCAGGAGACCCAGTACTTC | CASSPGPQGHQETQYF
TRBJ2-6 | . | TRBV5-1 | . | TGCGCCAGCAGCTTGGGGGCCTACTCTGGGGCCAACGTCCTGACTTTC | CASSLGAYSGANVLTF
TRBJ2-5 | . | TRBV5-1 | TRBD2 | TGCGCCAGCAGCTTGGTTGCCGGGGGGGCCTTGTCGGGAGAAGAGACCCAGTACTTC | CASSLVAGGALSGEETQYF
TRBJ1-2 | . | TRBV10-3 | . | TGTGCCATCAGTGAAACACACCCTAACTATGGCTACACCTTC | CAISETHPNYGYTF
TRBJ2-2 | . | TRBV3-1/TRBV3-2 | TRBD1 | TGTGCCAGCAGCCAATACGACAGGGGGTCCGGGGAGCTGTTTTTT | CASSQYDRGSGELFF
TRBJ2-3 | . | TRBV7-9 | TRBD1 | TGTGCCAGCAGCCGGCGACAGGGGGAGGGAACGCAGTATTTT | CASSRRQGEGTQYF
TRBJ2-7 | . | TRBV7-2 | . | TGTGCCAGCAGCCGTTCCTACGAGCAGTACTTC | CASSRSYEQYF
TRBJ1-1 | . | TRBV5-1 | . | TGCGCCAGCGCCACAGATTTAGGGGGTGCCGAAGCTTTCTTT | CASATDLGGAEAFF
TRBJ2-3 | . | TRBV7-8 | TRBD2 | TGTGCCAGCAGCTTGAAGCGGGGGACCACAGATACGCAGTATTTT | CASSLKRGTTDTQYF
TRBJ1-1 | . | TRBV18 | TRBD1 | TGTGCCAGCTCACCACGAGAATATGGACAGGGGGCCGCGAACACTGAAGCTTTCTTT | CASSPREYGQGAANTEAFF
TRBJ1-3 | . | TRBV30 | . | TGTGCCTGGAGTGATGGACACCTCTCTGGAAACACCATATATTTT | CAWSDGHLSGNTIYF
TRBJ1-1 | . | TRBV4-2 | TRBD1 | TGTGCCAGCAGCCAAGGGACAGGGTGGCCGGAAGCTTTCTTT | CASSQGTGWPEAFF
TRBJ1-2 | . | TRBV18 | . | TGTGCCAGCGCAGGGGTTTTGGACTACACCTTC | CASAGVLDYTF
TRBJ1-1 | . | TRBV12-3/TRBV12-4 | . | TGTGCCAGCAGTTTGAGCGGGAACACTGAAGCTTTCTTT | CASSLSGNTEAFF
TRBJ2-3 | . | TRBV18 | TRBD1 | TGTGCCAGCTCCCAGGGGACAGGGACACGTGGAACGCAGTATTTT | CASSQGTGTRGTQYF
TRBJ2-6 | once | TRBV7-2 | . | TGTGCCAGCAGCTTACAGGTCTCTGGGGCCAACGTCCTGACTTTC | CASSLQVSGANVLTF
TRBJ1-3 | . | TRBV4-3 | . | TGCGCCAGCAGCCAAGATCGTACGGGAGGAAACACCATATATTTT | CASSQDRTGGNTIYF
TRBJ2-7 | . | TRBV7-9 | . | TGTGCCGTAGGGGGATTGACCGGGGTAGGAGAGCAGTACTTC | CAVGGLTGVGEQYF
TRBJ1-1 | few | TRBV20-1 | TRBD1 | TGCAGTGCTAGTGAAGGGGGCTCAGGCGCTTTCTTT | CSASEGGSGAFF
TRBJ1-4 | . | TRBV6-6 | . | TGTGCCAGTGGTGGACACAGAGTAGATGAAAAACTGTTTTTT | CASGGHRVDEKLFF
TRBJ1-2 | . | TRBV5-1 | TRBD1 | TGCGCCAGCAGCACGGGACAGCCAGGCTATGGCTACACCTTC | CASSTGQPGYGYTF
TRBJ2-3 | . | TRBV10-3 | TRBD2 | TGTGCCATCACCGGGGGGCTAGCGGGTTCAGATACGCAGTATTTT | CAITGGLAGSDTQYF
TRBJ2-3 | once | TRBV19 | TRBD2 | TGTGCCAGTAGTCGGAATCGGGAGGCAGATACGCAGTATTTT | CASSRNREADTQYF
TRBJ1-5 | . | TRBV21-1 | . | TGTGCCAGCAGGAGGGTGATGGGGAGCAATCAGCCCCAGCATTTT | CASRRVMGSNQPQHF
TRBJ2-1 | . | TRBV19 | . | TGTGCCAGTAGTATAGGTGCAGGGTCCTACAATGAGCAGTTCTTC | CASSIGAGSYNEQFF
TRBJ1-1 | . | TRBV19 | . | TGTGCCAGTAGCCCCCTAAGGGGCTCATCCAAAACTGAAGCTTTCTTT | CASSPLRGSSKTEAFF
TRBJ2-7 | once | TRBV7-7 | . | TGTGCCAGCAGTCCGGGGACTCTAACCTACGAGCAGTACTTC | CASSPGTLTYEQYF
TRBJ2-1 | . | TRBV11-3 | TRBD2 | TGTGCCAGCAGCTTGGGGGGACTAGCGGGCTACAATGAGCAGTTCTTC | CASSLGGLAGYNEQFF
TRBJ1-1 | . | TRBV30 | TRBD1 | TGTGCCTGGAGTGCCTCCGGGACAGGGACGAACACTGAAGCTTTCTTT | CAWSASGTGTNTEAFF
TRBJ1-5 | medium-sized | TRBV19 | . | TGTGCCAGTAGTATAGCCAGGGGTTATCAGCCCCAGCATTTT | CASSIARGYQPQHF
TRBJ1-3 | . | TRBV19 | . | TGTGCCAGTAGTATAGGAGGGCCTGGAAACACCATATATTTT | CASSIGGPGNTIYF
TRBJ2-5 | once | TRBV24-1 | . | TGTGCCACCAGTGACAGCCTTGGGGGGGCTGGGGAGACCCAGTACTTC | CATSDSLGGAGETQYF
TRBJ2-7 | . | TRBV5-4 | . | TGTGCCAGCAGCTTGGCCCCCGCAGCGAGCGAGCAGTACTTC | CASSLAPAASEQYF